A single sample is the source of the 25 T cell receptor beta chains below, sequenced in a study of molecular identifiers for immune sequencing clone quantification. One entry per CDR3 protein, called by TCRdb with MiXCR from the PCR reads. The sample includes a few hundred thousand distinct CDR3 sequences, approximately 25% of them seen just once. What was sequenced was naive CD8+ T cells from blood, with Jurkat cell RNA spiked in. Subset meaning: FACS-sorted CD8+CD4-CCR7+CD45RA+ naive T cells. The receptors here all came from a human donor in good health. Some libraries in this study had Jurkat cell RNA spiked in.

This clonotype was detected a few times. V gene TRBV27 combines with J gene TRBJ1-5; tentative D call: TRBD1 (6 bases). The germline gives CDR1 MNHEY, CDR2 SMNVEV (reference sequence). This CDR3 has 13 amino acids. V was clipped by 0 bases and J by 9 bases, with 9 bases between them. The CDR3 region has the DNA TGTGCCAGCAGTTTATCAGGGACAAGGCCCCAGCATTTT. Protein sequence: CASSLSGTRPQHF.

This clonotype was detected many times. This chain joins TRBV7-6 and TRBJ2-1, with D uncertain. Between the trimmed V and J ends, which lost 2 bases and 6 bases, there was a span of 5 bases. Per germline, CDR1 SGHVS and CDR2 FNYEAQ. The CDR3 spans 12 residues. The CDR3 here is CASSLNPNEQFF. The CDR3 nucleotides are TGTGCCAGCAGCTTAAACCCCAATGAGCAGTTCTTC.

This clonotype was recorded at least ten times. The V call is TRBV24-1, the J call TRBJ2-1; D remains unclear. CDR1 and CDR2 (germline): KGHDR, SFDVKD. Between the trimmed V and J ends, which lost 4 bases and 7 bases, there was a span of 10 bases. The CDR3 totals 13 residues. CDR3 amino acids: CATSEPGRNEQFF. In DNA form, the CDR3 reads TGTGCCACCAGTGAACCCGGACGGAATGAGCAGTTCTTC.

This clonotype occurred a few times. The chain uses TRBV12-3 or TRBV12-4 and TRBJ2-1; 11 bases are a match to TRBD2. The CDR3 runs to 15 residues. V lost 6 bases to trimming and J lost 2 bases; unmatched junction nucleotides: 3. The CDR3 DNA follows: TGTGCCAGCAGCCTACTAGCGGGAGCCTACAATGAGCAGTTCTTC. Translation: CASSLLAGAYNEQFF.

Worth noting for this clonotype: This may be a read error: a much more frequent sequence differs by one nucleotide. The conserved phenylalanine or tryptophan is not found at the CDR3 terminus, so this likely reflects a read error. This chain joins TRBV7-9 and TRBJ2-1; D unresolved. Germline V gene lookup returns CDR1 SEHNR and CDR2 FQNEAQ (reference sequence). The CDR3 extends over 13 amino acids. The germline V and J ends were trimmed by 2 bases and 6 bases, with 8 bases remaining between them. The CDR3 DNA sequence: TGTGCCAGCAGCTTACCGACTTCCAATGAGCAGTTCTCC. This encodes CASSLPTSNEQFS.

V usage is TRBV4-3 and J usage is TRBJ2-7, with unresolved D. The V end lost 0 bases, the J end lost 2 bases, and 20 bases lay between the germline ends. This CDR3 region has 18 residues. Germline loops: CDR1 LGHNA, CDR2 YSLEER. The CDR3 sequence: CASSQDKVLGASPYEQYF. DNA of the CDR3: TGCGCCAGCAGCCAAGATAAGGTATTGGGCGCTAGTCCCTACGAGCAGTACTTC.

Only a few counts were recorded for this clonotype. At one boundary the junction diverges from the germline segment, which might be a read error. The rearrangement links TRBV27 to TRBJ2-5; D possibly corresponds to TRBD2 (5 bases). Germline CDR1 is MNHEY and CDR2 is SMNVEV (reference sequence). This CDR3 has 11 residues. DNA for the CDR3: TGTGCCAGCAGTTTGGGAGAGACCCAGTGCTTC. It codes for CASSLGETQCF.

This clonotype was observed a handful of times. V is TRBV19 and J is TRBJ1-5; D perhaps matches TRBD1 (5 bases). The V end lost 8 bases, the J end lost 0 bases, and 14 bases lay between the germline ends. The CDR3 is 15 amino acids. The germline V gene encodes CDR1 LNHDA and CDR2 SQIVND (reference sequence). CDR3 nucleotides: TGTGCCAGTGGGGGGTTTGAAAATAGCAATCAGCCCCAGCATTTT. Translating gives CASGGFENSNQPQHF.

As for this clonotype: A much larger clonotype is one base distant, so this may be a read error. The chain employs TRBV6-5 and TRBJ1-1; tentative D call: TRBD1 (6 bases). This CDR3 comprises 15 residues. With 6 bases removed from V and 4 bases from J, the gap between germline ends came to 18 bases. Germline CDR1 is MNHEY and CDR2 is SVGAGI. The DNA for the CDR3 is TGTGCCAGCAGCGGAAGGTGGGGGCTGGGCACTGAAGCTTTCTTT. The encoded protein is CASSGRWGLGTEAFF.

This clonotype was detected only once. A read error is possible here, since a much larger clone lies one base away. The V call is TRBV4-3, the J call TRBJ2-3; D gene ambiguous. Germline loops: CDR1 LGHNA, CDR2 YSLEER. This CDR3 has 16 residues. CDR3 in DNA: TGCGCCAGCAGCCAAACTATTTCCCCCTACACAGATACGCAGAATTTT. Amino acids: CASSQTISPYTDTQNF.

The CDR3 here is CASTPGQTMNTEAFF. The CDR3 nucleotides read TGTGCCAGTACCCCAGGGCAGACCATGAACACTGAAGCTTTCTTT. V is TRBV19 and J is TRBJ1-1, with D possibly TRBD1 on 5 matching bases. Germline V gene sequence: CDR1 LNHDA, CDR2 SQIVND (reference sequence). CDR3 size: 15 residues. V was shortened by 7 bases and J by 0 bases, with 15 bases between the two germline ends. Complete variable domain (other parts from reference TRBV19 and TRBJ1-1): DGGITQSPKYLFRKEGQNVTLSCEQNLNHDAMYWYRQDPGQGLRLIYYSQIVNDFQKGDIAEGYSVSREKKESFPLTVTSAQKNPTAFYLCASTPGQTMNTEAFFGQGTRLTVV.

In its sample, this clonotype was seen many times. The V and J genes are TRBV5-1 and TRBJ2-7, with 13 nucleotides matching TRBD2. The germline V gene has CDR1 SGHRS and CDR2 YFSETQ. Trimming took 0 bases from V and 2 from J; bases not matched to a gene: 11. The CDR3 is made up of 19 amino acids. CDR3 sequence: CASSLVPYSGTSGAYEQYF. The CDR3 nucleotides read TGCGCCAGCAGCTTGGTCCCATATTCCGGGACTAGCGGGGCCTACGAGCAGTACTTC.

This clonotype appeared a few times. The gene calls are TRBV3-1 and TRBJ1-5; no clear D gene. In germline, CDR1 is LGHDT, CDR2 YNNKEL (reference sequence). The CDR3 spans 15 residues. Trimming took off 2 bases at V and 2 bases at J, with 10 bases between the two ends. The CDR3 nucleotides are TGTGCCAGCAGCCAATTCGTCAGCGGCAATCAGCCCCAGCATTTT. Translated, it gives CASSQFVSGNQPQHF. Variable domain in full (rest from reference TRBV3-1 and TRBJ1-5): DTAVSQTPKYLVTQMGNDKSIKCEQNLGHDTMYWYKQDSKKFLKIMFSYNNKELIINETVPNRFSPKSPDKAHLNLHINSLELGDSAVYFCASSQFVSGNQPQHFGDGTRLSIL.

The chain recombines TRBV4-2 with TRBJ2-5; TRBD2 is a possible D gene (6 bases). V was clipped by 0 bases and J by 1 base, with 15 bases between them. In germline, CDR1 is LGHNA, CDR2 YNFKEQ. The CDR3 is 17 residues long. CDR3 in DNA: TGTGCCAGCAGCCAAGAGGACCAGACTAGATTCCAAGAGACCCAGTACTTC. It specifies CASSQEDQTRFQETQYF.

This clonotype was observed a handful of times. CDR3 DNA sequence: TGTGCCAGTAGCCCACGCCAATCCGGGGGAAGCTCCTACAATGAGCAGTTCTTC. Protein product: CASSPRQSGGSSYNEQFF. The chain uses TRBV19 and TRBJ2-1, with D perhaps TRBD2 (6 bases). V lost 6 bases and J 0 bases, leaving 21 bases between the germline ends. CDR3 length: 18 amino acids. Germline lookup yields CDR1 LNHDA and CDR2 SQIVND (reference sequence).

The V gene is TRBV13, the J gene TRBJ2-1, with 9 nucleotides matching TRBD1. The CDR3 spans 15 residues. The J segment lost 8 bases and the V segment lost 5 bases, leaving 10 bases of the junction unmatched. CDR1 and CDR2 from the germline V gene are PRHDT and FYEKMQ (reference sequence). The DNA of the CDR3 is TGTGCCAGCAGCGTCCGGGACAGGGCTTTCGATGAGCAGTTCTTC. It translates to CASSVRDRAFDEQFF.

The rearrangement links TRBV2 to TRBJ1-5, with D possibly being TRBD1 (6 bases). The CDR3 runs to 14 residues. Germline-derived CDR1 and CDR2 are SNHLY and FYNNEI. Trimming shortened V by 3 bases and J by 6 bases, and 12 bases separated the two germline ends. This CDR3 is CASSDRGFGQPQHF. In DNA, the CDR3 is TGTGCCAGCAGTGATAGGGGGTTCGGTCAGCCCCAGCATTTT.

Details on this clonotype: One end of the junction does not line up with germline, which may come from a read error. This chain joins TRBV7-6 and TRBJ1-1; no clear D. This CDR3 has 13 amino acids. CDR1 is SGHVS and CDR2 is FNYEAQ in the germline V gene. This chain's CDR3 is CACSLGQRTEAFF. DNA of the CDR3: TGTGCCTGCAGCTTAGGGCAGCGCACTGAAGCTTTCTTT.

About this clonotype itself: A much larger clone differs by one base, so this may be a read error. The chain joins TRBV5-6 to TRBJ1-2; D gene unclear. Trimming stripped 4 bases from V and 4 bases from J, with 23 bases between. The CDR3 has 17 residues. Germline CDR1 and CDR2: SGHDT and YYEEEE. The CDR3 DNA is TGTGCCAGCAGCCCCCAACAGTCGACGGTGCTTACCTATGGCTACACCTTC. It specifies CASSPQQSTVLTYGYTF. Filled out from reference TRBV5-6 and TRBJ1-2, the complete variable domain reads DAGVTQSPTHLIKTRGQQVTLRCSPKSGHDTVSWYQQALGQGPQFIFQYYEEEERQRGNFPDRFSGHQFPNYSSELNVNALLLGDSALYLCASSPQQSTVLTYGYTFGSGTRLTVV.

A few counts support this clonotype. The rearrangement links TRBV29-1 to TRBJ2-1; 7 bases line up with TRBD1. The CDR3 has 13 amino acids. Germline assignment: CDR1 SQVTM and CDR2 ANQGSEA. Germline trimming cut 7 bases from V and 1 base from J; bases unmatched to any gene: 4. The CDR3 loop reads CSGDRASYNEQFF. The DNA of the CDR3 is TGCAGCGGTGACAGGGCGTCCTACAATGAGCAGTTCTTC.

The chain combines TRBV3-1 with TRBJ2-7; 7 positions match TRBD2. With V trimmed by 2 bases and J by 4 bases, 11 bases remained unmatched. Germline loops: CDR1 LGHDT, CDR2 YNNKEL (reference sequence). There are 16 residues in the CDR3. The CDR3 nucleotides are TGTGCCAGCAGCCAATGGGGGGGGTATGAACCTTACGAGCAGTACTTC. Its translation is CASSQWGGYEPYEQYF.

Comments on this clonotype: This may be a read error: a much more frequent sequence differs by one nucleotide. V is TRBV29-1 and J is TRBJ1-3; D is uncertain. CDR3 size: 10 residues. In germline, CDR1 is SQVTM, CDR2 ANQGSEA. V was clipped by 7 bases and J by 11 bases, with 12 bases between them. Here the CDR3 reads CSGLGDAIYF. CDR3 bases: TGCAGCGGGCTGGGAGACGCCATATATTTT.

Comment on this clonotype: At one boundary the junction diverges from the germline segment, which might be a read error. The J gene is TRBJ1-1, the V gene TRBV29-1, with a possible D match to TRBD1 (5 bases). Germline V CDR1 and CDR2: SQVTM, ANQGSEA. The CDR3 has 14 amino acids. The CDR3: CSVGGPGPDTGAFF. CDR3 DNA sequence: TGCAGCGTTGGAGGGCCAGGGCCCGACACTGGAGCTTTCTTC. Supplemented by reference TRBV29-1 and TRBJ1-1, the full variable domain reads SAVISQKPSRDICQRGTSLTIQCQVDSQVTMMFWYRQQPGQSLTLIATANQGSEATYESGFVIDKFPISRPNLTFSTLTVSNMSPEDSSIYLCSVGGPGPDTGAFFGQGTRLTVV.

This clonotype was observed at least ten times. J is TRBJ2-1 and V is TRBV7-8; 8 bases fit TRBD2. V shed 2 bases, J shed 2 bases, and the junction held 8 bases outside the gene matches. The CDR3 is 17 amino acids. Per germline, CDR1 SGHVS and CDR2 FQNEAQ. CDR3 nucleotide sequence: TGTGCCAGCAGCTTAATCCCAACTAGCGGAACCTACAATGAGCAGTTCTTC. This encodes CASSLIPTSGTYNEQFF.

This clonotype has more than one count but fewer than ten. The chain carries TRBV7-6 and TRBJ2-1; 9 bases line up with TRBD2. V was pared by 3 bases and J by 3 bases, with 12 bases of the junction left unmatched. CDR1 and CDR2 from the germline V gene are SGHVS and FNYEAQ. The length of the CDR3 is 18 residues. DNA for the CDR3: TGTGCCAGCAGCTTCCTAAGGCTGGCACTAGCGGGCTACAATGAGCAGTTCTTC. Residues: CASSFLRLALAGYNEQFF.